The 6 T cell receptor beta chains below come from one sample, sequenced in a study of long-term antiretroviral therapy in people with HIV. Samples were assayed with immunoSEQ v3.0 at survey level. The repertoire was sequenced with immunoSEQ multiplex PCR; TCRdb's copy has only in-frame clones and lacks some. The sample consists of a few thousand clones, about 88% of them appearing once. The sequenced sample was unsorted PBMCs, obtained 1.3 years after starting antiretroviral therapy. The receptors were gathered from a woman in her forties or fifties with HIV.

This chain uses TRBV5-6 with TRBJ2-2, with a possible D match to TRBD2 (6 bases). V was cut by 4 bases and J by 4 bases, with 8 bases left in between. This CDR3 has 13 residues. The germline gives CDR1 SGHDT, CDR2 YYEEEE. In DNA, the CDR3 is TGTGCCAGCAGCGGGACTCCCACCGGGGAGCTGTTTTTT. This gives the protein CASSGTPTGELFF.

The gene calls are TRBV2 and TRBJ2-1; weak D call: TRBD2 (6 bases). The CDR3 has 14 amino acids. V dropped 6 bases and J dropped 6 bases, with 15 bases sitting between them. Germline V lookup: CDR1 SNHLY, CDR2 FYNNEI. Here the CDR3 reads CASRGGDRSNEQFF. CDR3 in DNA: TGTGCCAGCAGGGGGGGAGATAGGTCCAATGAGCAGTTCTTC. The whole variable domain, remainder taken from reference TRBV2 and TRBJ2-1, is EPEVTQTPSHQVTQMGQEVILRCVPISNHLYFYWYRQILGQKVEFLVSFYNNEISEKSEIFDDQFSVERPDGSNFTLKIRSTKLEDSAMYFCASRGGDRSNEQFFGPGTRLTVL.

This chain joins TRBV5-1 and TRBJ1-2; D gene unclear. The CDR3 runs to 17 residues. V was clipped by 5 bases and J by 3 bases, with 23 bases between them. Germline V gives CDR1 SGHRS, CDR2 YFSETQ. The CDR3 loop reads CASRSGVGNKIDYGYTF. CDR3 coding DNA: TGCGCCAGCAGATCTGGAGTGGGGAATAAAATCGACTATGGCTACACCTTC.

The rearrangement links TRBV4-2 to TRBJ2-5; no clear D. The CDR3 has 13 residues. V was trimmed by 1 base and J by 9 bases, leaving 12 bases between them. Germline V gene lookup returns CDR1 LGHNA and CDR2 YNFKEQ. This CDR3 is CASSQVKDAAQYF. The CDR3 nucleotides read TGTGCCAGCAGCCAAGTGAAGGACGCGGCCCAGTACTTC.

The chain has TRBV7-3 and TRBJ1-6, with D perhaps matching TRBD1 (5 bases). The CDR3 consists of 15 residues. The V and J ends lost 3 bases and 10 bases respectively, with 16 bases between them. Looked up from germline, CDR1 is SGHTA and CDR2 is FQGTGA. DNA for the CDR3: TGTGCCAGCAGCTTGGCGGGAGGGACTCAATCACCCCTCCACTTT. This gives the protein CASSLAGGTQSPLHF. The variable domain in full, with the rest retrieved from reference TRBV7-3 and TRBJ1-6, is GAGVSQTPSNKVTEKGKYVELRCDPISGHTALYWYRQSLGQGPEFLIYFQGTGAADDSGLPNDRFFAVRPEGSVSTLKIQRTERGDSAVYLCASSLAGGTQSPLHFGNGTRLTVT.

The rearrangement uses TRBV21-1 and TRBJ1-2; the table's D call, TRBD1, was not checked against the DNA. TRBV21-1 is noted as a pseudogene. This CDR3 has 16 residues. The CDR3 loop reads CASRSFIDRKTYGYTF. The CDR3, as DNA: TGTGCCAGCAGATCCTTTATAGACAGAAAGACCTATGGCTACACCTTC.